A single sample gave rise to the 21 T cell receptor beta chains below, sequenced in a study of blood T cells in healthy people across ages. Alongside a J-beta primer mix, a sample-barcoded 5' primer served in a second PCR lasting roughly 6 to 11 cycles. Each CDR3 protein is one row after TCRdb ran MiXCR on the 5' RACE reads. Among about a million distinct CDR3 sequences, around two fifths were seen once, and the ten largest hold about 12%. Input material: blood. Every receptor here comes from a man aged 18 to 29 in good health.

In this sample, this clonotype turned up a few times. The chain links TRBV27 to TRBJ1-4; D ambiguous. Germline V gene data show CDR1 as MNHEY and CDR2 as SMNVEV (reference sequence). With 5 bases removed from V and 3 bases from J, the gap between germline ends came to 13 bases. The CDR3 contains 15 residues. The chain's CDR3 is CASSPTGLPNEKLFF. The CDR3 nucleotides read TGTGCCAGCAGTCCGACCGGGTTACCTAATGAAAAACTGTTTTTT.

This chain uses TRBV20-1 with TRBJ1-6; D not certain. CDR3 size: 19 residues. The V gene lost 1 base and the J gene lost 0 bases, with 19 bases spanning the gap. Per the germline V gene, CDR1 is DFQATT and CDR2 is SNEGSKA (reference sequence). CDR3 DNA: TGCAGTGCTAGAGCGTGGTCACACCCGGAGAGCTCCTATAATTCACCCCTCCACTTT. This codes for CSARAWSHPESSYNSPLHF.

The rearrangement joins TRBV5-1 to TRBJ2-5; D remains ambiguous. The V end lost 2 bases, the J end lost 2 bases, and 10 bases lay between the germline ends. The CDR3 sequence is 14 residues long. Germline CDR1 SGHRS, CDR2 YFSETQ. The CDR3 sequence is CASSFRTKQETQYF. The CDR3 DNA follows: TGCGCCAGCAGCTTTAGAACTAAACAAGAGACCCAGTACTTC.

This clonotype was seen a few times. The chain joins TRBV12-3 or TRBV12-4 to TRBJ1-1, with 10 bases that match TRBD1. The CDR3 sequence is 14 residues long. V was pared by 6 bases and J by 2 bases, with 3 bases of the junction left unmatched. The CDR3 DNA is TGTGCCAGCAGCTGGACAGGGGGTAACACTGAAGCTTTCTTT. Amino acid sequence: CASSWTGGNTEAFF.

The rearrangement links TRBV27 to TRBJ2-3; D is ambiguous. The germline V gene encodes CDR1 MNHEY and CDR2 SMNVEV (reference sequence). The CDR3 extends over 12 amino acids. V shed 1 base and J shed 10 bases, with 9 bases lying between them. The CDR3 DNA sequence: TGTGCCAGCAGTTTATTAGGGATGGCGCAGTATTTT. Amino acid sequence: CASSLLGMAQYF.

This clonotype appeared once. Possible read error: a much larger clone is one base away. V and J are TRBV20-1 and TRBJ2-7, with 10 bases matching TRBD1. The germline V gene has CDR1 DFQATT and CDR2 SNEGSKA (reference sequence). This CDR3 is built from 12 residues. CDR3 DNA: TGCAGGGCCAGGACAGGGGGCTACGAGCAGTACTTC. Amino acid sequence: CRARTGGYEQYF.

The gene calls are TRBV5-1 and TRBJ1-5, with D perhaps matching TRBD1 (5 bases). The CDR3 covers 20 residues. Trimming took 2 bases from V and 0 from J, leaving 24 bases between them. The germline V gene has CDR1 SGHRS and CDR2 YFSETQ. The CDR3 reads CASSFFNAWGDGISNQPQHF. The CDR3 nucleotides read TGCGCCAGCAGCTTTTTCAACGCTTGGGGGGATGGAATTAGCAATCAGCCCCAGCATTTT.

The CDR3 DNA reads TGCGCCAGCAGCGCTCAGGGTGGGGCGGAGACCTACGAGCAGTACTTC. Protein product: CASSAQGGAETYEQYF. This sequence joins TRBV5-1 and TRBJ2-7; D possibly corresponds to TRBD1 (5 bases). Germline V lookup: CDR1 SGHRS, CDR2 YFSETQ. V lost 4 bases, J lost 2 bases, and 19 bases lay in between. The CDR3 consists of 16 residues.

This clonotype was counted a few times. V usage is TRBV27 and J usage is TRBJ1-2; D remains unclear. Trimming cost V 5 bases and J 3 bases, with 19 bases left between them. The CDR3 is 16 amino acids. Germline V gene lookup returns CDR1 MNHEY and CDR2 SMNVEV (reference sequence). Written as DNA, the CDR3 is TGTGCCAGCAGTCCCGGCGGCGTGACACCCTACTATGGCTACACCTTC. It is translated as CASSPGGVTPYYGYTF.

This clonotype was counted only a few times. The genes are TRBV5-1 and TRBJ1-1; unclear D gene. Trimming stripped 2 bases from V and 1 base from J, with 9 bases between. Germline CDR1 is SGHRS and CDR2 is YFSETQ. The CDR3 covers 14 residues. Here the CDR3 DNA reads TGCGCCAGCAGCTTTAGGACTCAGAACACTGAAGCTTTCTTT. Translating it yields CASSFRTQNTEAFF.

The chain combines TRBV6-2 or TRBV6-3 with TRBJ2-2; unclear D gene. Trimming stripped 6 bases from V and 6 bases from J, with 29 bases between. The CDR3 has 19 residues. Germline V gene sequence: CDR1 MNHEY, CDR2 SVGEGT. The CDR3 loop is CASSELWKVGLPNAGELFF. In nucleotides, the CDR3 is TGTGCCAGCAGCGAGTTATGGAAGGTCGGCCTCCCAAACGCCGGGGAGCTGTTTTTT.

The rearrangement links TRBV4-3 to TRBJ2-2; either TRBD1 or TRBD2 may fit D (6 bases each). The V end lost 4 bases, the J end lost 9 bases, and 21 bases lay between the germline ends. CDR1 LGHNA and CDR2 YSLEER come from the germline V gene. The CDR3 covers 16 residues. The CDR3 nucleotides read TGCGCCAGCAGCCGTCAGGAGGGACAAAAGACCAGGGAGCTGTTTTTT. Protein product: CASSRQEGQKTRELFF.

The V and J genes are TRBV7-2 and TRBJ2-2; possibly TRBD1 for D (5 bases). The CDR3 consists of 15 residues. V lost 10 bases, J lost 5 bases, and 20 bases lay in between. CDR1 is SGHTA, CDR2 FQGNSA, per germline. The CDR3 coding sequence is TGTGCCATCCAGCCACCCGGCAGGGAAACCGGGGAGCTGTTTTTT. It encodes CAIQPPGRETGELFF.

The J gene is TRBJ2-7, the V gene TRBV6-7, with D maybe TRBD2 (6 bases). TRBV6-7 falls under the ORF class, with uncertain function. The CDR3 consists of 18 residues. Deletions cut 6 bases from V and 3 bases from J, with 27 bases between. CDR3 nucleotide sequence: TGTGCCAGCAGCATCGTAGACGACATGACCGGGACTTACTACGAGCAGTACTTC. This gives the protein CASSIVDDMTGTYYEQYF.

V is TRBV3-1 and J is TRBJ1-1, with unresolved D. CDR3 length equals 15 residues. V gave up 7 bases and J gave up 0 bases, with 15 bases separating them. Germline V gene data show CDR1 as LGHDT and CDR2 as YNNKEL (reference sequence). The CDR3: CASTQETVLNTEAFF. The CDR3 DNA sequence: TGTGCCAGCACCCAGGAAACAGTACTGAACACTGAAGCTTTCTTT.

This clonotype was counted only a few times. CDR3 sequence (DNA): TGTGCCAGCCTGACCCTGGGGACTACTGAAGCTTTCTTT. It encodes CASLTLGTTEAFF. This rearrangement joins TRBV6-5 to TRBJ1-1; D is perhaps TRBD1 (5 bases). The CDR3 totals 13 residues. V lost 8 bases, J lost 5 bases, and 15 bases lay in between. The germline gives CDR1 MNHEY, CDR2 SVGAGI.

This clonotype occurred a few times. The rearrangement joins TRBV7-9 to TRBJ2-7; 7 bases align to TRBD1. Germline loops: CDR1 SEHNR, CDR2 FQNEAQ (reference sequence). Unmatched junction bases numbered 5, after V lost 2 bases and J lost 1 base. This CDR3 region has 15 residues. The CDR3 coding sequence is TGTGCCAGCAGCTTAAGAGGGGGCGCTTCCTACGAGCAGTACTTC. This encodes CASSLRGGASYEQYF.

This clonotype occurred a few times. The gene calls are TRBV5-6 and TRBJ1-5; D is ambiguous. Germline CDR1 is SGHDT and CDR2 is YYEEEE. V was cut by 5 bases and J by 3 bases, with 15 bases left in between. This CDR3 is 15 amino acids long. This CDR3 reads CASSRISEDNQPQHF. CDR3 in DNA: TGTGCCAGCAGTCGAATTTCAGAGGACAATCAGCCCCAGCATTTT.

This clonotype was detected ten times or more. This chain connects TRBV20-1 to TRBJ2-3; 10 bases agree with TRBD2. Germline loops: CDR1 DFQATT, CDR2 SNEGSKA (reference sequence). CDR3 length: 13 amino acids. Unmatched junction bases numbered 3, after V lost 6 bases and J lost 3 bases. In nucleotides, the CDR3 is TGCAGTGCCCTAGCGGGGGATACAGATACGCAGTATTTT. Translation gives CSALAGDTDTQYF.

Comments on this clonotype: One junction end disagrees with the germline gene, perhaps due to a read error. The rearrangement uses TRBV10-3 and TRBJ2-1; 7 bases line up with TRBD1. Germline assignment: CDR1 ENHRY and CDR2 SYGVKD. This CDR3 comprises 12 residues. In nucleotides, the CDR3 is TGTGTCATCAAAGGGGGCCTCAATGAGCAGTTCTTC. Encoded protein: CVIKGGLNEQFF.

V gene TRBV14 combines with J gene TRBJ2-1, with D possibly matching TRBD2 (5 bases). The germline V and J ends were trimmed by 0 bases and 2 bases, with 14 bases remaining between them. Germline V gene sequence: CDR1 SGHDN, CDR2 FVKESK. The CDR3 covers 17 residues. This CDR3 is CASSQDIGLATYNEQFF. The CDR3 nucleotides are TGTGCCAGCAGCCAAGATATTGGCCTAGCCACCTACAATGAGCAGTTCTTC.